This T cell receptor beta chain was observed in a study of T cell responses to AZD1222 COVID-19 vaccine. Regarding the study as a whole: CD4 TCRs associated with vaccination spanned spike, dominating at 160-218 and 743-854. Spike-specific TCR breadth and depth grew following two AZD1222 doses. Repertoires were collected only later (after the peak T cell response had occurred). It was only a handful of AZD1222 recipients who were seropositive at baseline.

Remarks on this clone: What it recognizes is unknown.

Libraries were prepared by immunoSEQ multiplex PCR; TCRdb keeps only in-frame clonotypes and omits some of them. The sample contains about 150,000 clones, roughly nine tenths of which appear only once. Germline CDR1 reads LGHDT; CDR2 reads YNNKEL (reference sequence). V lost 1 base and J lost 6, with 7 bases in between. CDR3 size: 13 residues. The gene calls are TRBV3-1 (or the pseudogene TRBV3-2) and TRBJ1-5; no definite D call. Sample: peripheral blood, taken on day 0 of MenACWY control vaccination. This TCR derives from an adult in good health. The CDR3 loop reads CASSQGSSQPQHF. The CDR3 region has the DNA TGTGCCAGCAGCCAAGGGTCAAGTCAGCCCCAGCATTTT.